This T cell receptor beta chain was identified in a study of identical twins (dated by TCRdb to the mid-2010s). Context from the whole study: TCR alpha and beta repertoires from monozygotic twins, unrelated adults of various ages and cord blood were deep-sequenced to test whether fetal clonotypes persist. To rule out contamination, the twin experiments were replicated at different times with different library preparation protocols. General study outcomes and caveats: Fewer insertions were carried by abundant cord blood beta clonotypes, a similar but weaker trend appeared in young adult naive repertoires, and no such trend appeared in memory repertoires. In monozygotic twins, recombination models systematically underestimated out-of-frame TCR alpha sharing, but the models matched the sharing seen between unrelated individuals. Because the same donors could not be followed over many years, conclusions were based on cross-sectional statistical analysis. Invariant T cells such as MAIT and iNKT could partly confound zero-insertion analyses, though diverse VJ usage argued against this for most clonotypes. Compared with coincidental sharing between unrelated individuals, out-of-frame TCR alpha sequences shared between twins showed an excess of sequences with low generation probability. In beta out-of-frame sequences, excess twin sharing was weaker, because having fewer shared sequences lowered the signal-to-noise ratio.

Receptors were amplified or captured by 5' RACE. Sequencing was performed on an Illumina HiSeq 2000. Template switching introduced a universal primer binding site; the final cDNA contained a unique molecular identifier, enabling accurate counting of TCR cDNA molecules. First-strand cDNA for TCR alpha and beta chains was synthesized from specific primers in the conserved constant-segment region. To control for contamination, every cDNA library carried two barcodes: a SMART-Mk sample barcode plus Illumina barcodes. TruSeq adapter sequences, together with Illumina sample barcodes, were added in two successive PCR steps. The Illumina HiSeq platform was used with custom primers to sequence TCR alpha and beta cDNA libraries. For the original study's pipeline: Unique molecular identifiers were extracted from raw reads with MiGEC, and CDR3 positions were determined with MiXCR. For each individual, recombination models were inferred using an EM algorithm with the repgenHMM and IGoR tools. The tcR package in R was used for shared clonotype analysis, with sharing normalized by the product of cloneset sizes. Out-of-frame nonproductive sequences were analyzed to study raw recombination free of thymic and clonal selection effects. The raw public reads went through TCRdb reprocessing: fastp at Q25, MiXCR clone calling, in-frame beta chains kept. Every CDR3 protein is listed once, alongside the most common genes and DNA of its rows. For this entry, the V and J calls and clone size follow TCRdb and not the study's own pipeline. The sample table lists about 890,000 distinct CDR3 sequences, approximately 13% of them with a count of one. Around 1.5% of the sample belongs to the ten largest clones.

Concerning this clonotype: Its target antigen remains unknown. Base-call qualities are not available, and no considerably larger clone is one nucleotide away.

Only healthy Caucasian donors were included. The twin cohort consisted of three pairs of female monozygotic twins, all aged roughly 18 to 29 years. Peripheral blood mononuclear cells were the source from which RNA for the TCR libraries was isolated. Germline trimming amounts to 1 base on V and 2 bases on J, with 6 as the count of junction bases outside the gene matches. The CDR3 starts with the cysteine, ends with the phenylalanine, and has 16 residues. The only DNA kept is the CDR3, 48 bases in frame from the first base. The same specimen was also included in a second study, on yellow fever vaccine responses in identical twins. The second source states: According to the authors, in identical twins the way T cells responded to vaccination appeared partly convergent and partly personalized. The study precisely tracked vaccine-responding T cell clones in identical twins.

The clonotype originates from a woman younger than 30 in good health. The rearranged chain carries TRBV12-3 or TRBV12-4 and TRBJ2-5, with 8 bases matching TRBD2. Specimen: PBMCs. The CDR3 protein: CASSLGSGGGQETQYF. The nucleotides read TGTGCCAGCAGTTTAGGGAGCGGGGGAGGGCAAGAGACCCAGTACTTC.